This entry lists 5 T cell receptor beta chains sequenced from one sample in a study of beta chain features in type 1 diabetes. Study-level results: Among patients with Type 1 diabetes, TCRB CDR3s were moderately but significantly shorter in every one of the four CD4+ subsets.

The entirety of the isolated RNA underwent reverse transcription, so expressed TCRB transcripts were sequenced. Sequenced by immunoSEQ multiplex PCR; TCRdb stores in-frame clones only, minus some. The sample has around 120,000 clones, around 16% seen once; the top ten hold 2.6%. For these receptors, no antigen is known. The sequenced material came from central memory CD4+ T cells from blood. These receptors originate from a man between 18 and 29 years old with type 1 diabetes.

This clone was seen repeatedly, ten times or more. J is TRBJ2-2 and V is TRBV30; weak D call: TRBD2 (6 bases). Germline-derived CDR1 and CDR2 are GTSNPN and SVGIG (reference sequence). This CDR3 has 12 residues. V lost 4 bases, J lost 9 bases, and 12 bases lay in between. The CDR3 here is CAWNPGLRELFF. As DNA, the CDR3 is TGTGCCTGGAACCCGGGACTCCGGGAGCTGTTTTTT.

Concerning this clone itself: The junction departs from germline at one end; a sequencing error may be responsible. The CDR3 protein is CASSLAGGGSYNEQFF. The DNA for the CDR3 is TGTGCTAGCAGCTTAGCGGGAGGCGGGAGTTACAATGAGCAGTTCTTC. The chain carries TRBV7-7 and TRBJ2-1; 10 nucleotides align to TRBD2. Germline V gives CDR1 SSHAT, CDR2 FNYEAQ (reference sequence). The length of the CDR3 is 16 residues.

This clone was seen a few times. This chain uses TRBV5-4 with TRBJ2-3; D tentatively reads TRBD1 or TRBD2 (5 bases each). Germline CDR1 is SGHNT and CDR2 is YYREEE (reference sequence). CDR3 size: 14 residues. V gave up 4 bases and J gave up 2 bases, with 11 bases separating them. CDR3 DNA: TGTGCCAGCAGCCACCGAGGGGACACAGATACGCAGTATTTT. Translation: CASSHRGDTDTQYF. The full variable domain, rest sourced from reference TRBV5-4 and TRBJ2-3, is ETGVTQSPTHLIKTRGQQVTLRCSSQSGHNTVSWYQQALGQGPQFIFQYYREEENGRGNFPPRFSGLQFPNYSSELNVNALELDDSALYLCASSHRGDTDTQYFGPGTRLTVL.

V gene TRBV11-1 combines with J gene TRBJ2-2, with D tentatively TRBD1 (5 bases). The CDR3 is made up of 17 amino acids. Between the trimmed V and J ends, which lost 6 bases and 2 bases, there was a span of 19 bases. CDR1 is SGHAT and CDR2 is FQDESV in the germline V gene (reference sequence). This CDR3 is CASRPNQGTVNTGELFF. CDR3 bases: TGTGCCAGCAGGCCGAATCAGGGTACAGTTAACACCGGGGAGCTGTTTTTT.

This clone was detected a few times. CDR3 in DNA: TGTGCCAGCAGTGAAGCGATAGGGAGAGGTAGGACCCAGTACTTC. This gives the protein CASSEAIGRGRTQYF. The chain couples TRBV6-1 to TRBJ2-5; possibly TRBD2 for D (5 bases). The CDR3 is made up of 15 amino acids. The V end lost 0 bases, the J end lost 7 bases, and 15 bases lay between the germline ends. Per germline, CDR1 MNHNS and CDR2 SASEGT.